The clone carrying this T cell receptor beta chain was seen only a few times. What it recognizes is unknown. The read falls 3 residues short of the CDR3 end, and the missing part is taken from the germline J gene. This specimen comes from a study of T cell clonality in common variable immunodeficiency. Sequencing input was equivalent genomic DNA from CVID and controls. Profiling relied on immunoSEQ multiplex PCR, and the TCRdb table lists in-frame clones only, not all of them. Altogether under 50,000 clones were found in the sample, and no singletons occur. V was cut by 6 bases and J by 9 bases, with 13 bases left in between. CDR1 and CDR2 from the germline V gene are SGHKS and YYEKEE (reference sequence). CDR3 length equals 12 residues. Study results and caveats: Common variable immunodeficiency TCR beta sequences reportedly had fewer deletions and N-nucleotide insertions. Fewer TCRbeta clones were shared among CVID subjects than controls.

The sequence derives from a person aged 18 to 75 in good health. The sample was peripheral blood mononuclear cells. The chain employs TRBV5-5 and TRBJ2-1, with no clear D. The CDR3 bases that were read are TGTGCCAGCAACACCCGTCGAGGTGAG. This sequence encodes CASNTRRGE. The complete CDR3 reads CASNTRRGEQFF.